One sample yielded the 24 T cell receptor beta chains listed below, sequenced in a study of blood T cell repertoires in COVID-19. Produced via immunoSEQ multiplex PCR; TCRdb's table is partial and in-frame only. The sample lists fewer than 500,000 clones, more than 80% occurring once. The sample was PBMCs or T cells enriched from blood (not recorded which). The receptors were sampled from a man younger than 45 who had recovered from COVID-19.

The chain recombines TRBV12-5 with TRBJ1-2, with D possibly being TRBD1 (5 bases). The CDR3 consists of 13 residues. Germline V gene sequence: CDR1 LGHNT, CDR2 FRNRAP. V was shortened by 6 bases and J by 8 bases, with 16 bases between the two germline ends. CDR3 DNA: TGTGCTAGTGGAACCATCGACAGAGGCGGCTACACCTTC. Its protein is CASGTIDRGGYTF.

V usage is TRBV18 and J usage is TRBJ2-2; TRBD2 matches at 10 bases. The length of the CDR3 is 16 residues. Trimming removed 3 bases from V and 6 bases from J; junction bases left unmatched: 7. The germline V gene has CDR1 KGHSH and CDR2 LQKENI. The CDR3 region is CASSPTDSGRSGELFF. The CDR3 nucleotides are TGTGCCAGCTCACCCACCGATAGCGGGAGGTCCGGGGAGCTGTTTTTT.

This sequence joins TRBV9 and TRBJ2-3, with unresolved D. V lost 2 bases, J lost 6 bases, and 10 bases lay in between. Germline lookup yields CDR1 SGDLS and CDR2 YYNGEE. The CDR3 sequence is 13 residues long. CDR3 coding DNA: TGTGCCAGCAGCGTGATCTCACAGGATACGCAGTATTTT. It yields the protein CASSVISQDTQYF.

The rearrangement uses TRBV5-1 and TRBJ2-2; weak D call: TRBD1 (6 bases). Germline CDR1 and CDR2: SGHRS and YFSETQ. The CDR3 is 14 residues long. Trimming took 2 bases from V and 5 from J, leaving 10 bases between them. The CDR3 DNA reads as TGCGCCAGCAGCTTTTCAGGGGCGACCGGGGAGCTGTTTTTT. Its translation is CASSFSGATGELFF.

The rearrangement links TRBV4-1 to TRBJ1-5; 7 bases align to TRBD1. Germline loops: CDR1 MGHRA, CDR2 YSYEKL. The CDR3 contains 15 residues. Unmatched junction bases numbered 6, after V lost 0 bases and J lost 7 bases. CDR3 nucleotide sequence: TGCGCCAGCAGCCAAGATCGAGGGGGCAGGCAGCCCCAGCATTTT. Amino acids: CASSQDRGGRQPQHF.

The chain is built from TRBV5-1 and TRBJ2-7, with TRBD2 as a possible D gene (6 bases). The germline gives CDR1 SGHRS, CDR2 YFSETQ. V was clipped by 0 bases and J by 6 bases, with 16 bases between them. This CDR3 region has 15 residues. The CDR3 coding sequence is TGCGCCAGCAGCTTGGGGATGGGGACTTTTACCGAGCAGTACTTC. Translation gives CASSLGMGTFTEQYF.

This rearrangement joins TRBV18 to TRBJ2-7; the match to TRBD1 covers 8 bases. This CDR3 region has 14 residues. V dropped 3 bases and J dropped 5; count of bases not matched to a gene: 6. CDR1 is KGHSH and CDR2 is LQKENI in the germline V gene. Here the CDR3 reads CASSPGQVAHEQYF. The DNA of the CDR3 is TGTGCCAGCTCACCGGGACAGGTCGCGCACGAGCAGTACTTC. Complete variable domain (other parts from reference TRBV18 and TRBJ2-7): NAGVMQNPRHLVRRRGQEARLRCSPMKGHSHVYWYRQLPEEGLKFMVYLQKENIIDESGMPKERFSAEFPKEGPSILRIQQVVRGDSAAYFCASSPGQVAHEQYFGPGTRLTVT.

The genes are TRBV28 and TRBJ2-3; 11 bases map to TRBD2. Germline CDR1 and CDR2: MDHEN and SYDVKM. V lost 5 bases to trimming and J lost 0 bases; unmatched junction nucleotides: 10. CDR3 length equals 18 residues. CDR3 sequence reads: CASSPISGRASSTDTQYF. CDR3 coding DNA: TGTGCCAGCAGTCCTATTAGCGGGAGGGCCAGTAGCACAGATACGCAGTATTTT.

J is TRBJ2-1 and V is TRBV4-1; 10 positions agree with TRBD2. The CDR3 is 17 residues long. Germline-derived CDR1 and CDR2 are MGHRA and YSYEKL. V gave up 5 bases and J gave up 0 bases; unmatched junction bases: 7. The CDR3 region is CASSITSGASSYNEQFF. The CDR3 region has the DNA TGCGCCAGCAGCATAACTAGCGGGGCGAGCTCCTACAATGAGCAGTTCTTC.

The V gene is TRBV21-1, the J gene TRBJ2-7; the D call in the table, TRBD2, was not verified against the DNA. TRBV21-1 constitutes a pseudogene. This CDR3 is 15 amino acids long. CDR3 region: CASSKSLAGYYEQYF. The CDR3 DNA sequence: TGTGCCAGCAGCAAATCACTCGCGGGATACTACGAGCAGTACTTC.

The V gene is TRBV19, the J gene TRBJ1-5; unclear D gene. Germline values: CDR1 LNHDA, CDR2 SQIVND (reference sequence). Trimming pared 6 bases from V and 5 bases from J, leaving 8 bases between. The CDR3 loop spans 12 amino acids. CDR3 amino acids: CASSLPYQPQHF. CDR3 nucleotide sequence: TGTGCCAGTAGCCTTCCTTATCAGCCCCAGCATTTT.

The chain joins TRBV5-1 to TRBJ2-2; D remains unclear. The CDR3 is made up of 15 amino acids. V lost 0 bases to trimming and J lost 2 bases, with 8 bases between them. Germline CDR1 reads SGHRS; CDR2 reads YFSETQ. The CDR3 nucleotides read TGCGCCAGCAGCTTGGCGGGTAAAAACACCGGGGAGCTGTTTTTT. This translates into CASSLAGKNTGELFF. The full variable domain, its missing parts supplied by reference TRBV5-1 and TRBJ2-2, is KAGVTQTPRYLIKTRGQQVTLSCSPISGHRSVSWYQQTPGQGLQFLFEYFSETQRNKGNFPGRFSGRQFSNSRSEMNVSTLELGDSALYLCASSLAGKNTGELFFGEGSRLTVL.

The CDR3 nucleotides read TGCGCCAGCAGCCAAGTAGCGGGAGGAGGGGATACGCAGTATTTT. It yields the protein CASSQVAGGGDTQYF. The chain carries TRBV4-1 and TRBJ2-3, with TRBD2 matching 10 bases. The germline CDR1 and CDR2 sequences are MGHRA and YSYEKL. V gave up 1 base and J gave up 6 bases; unmatched junction bases: 4. The CDR3 has 15 amino acids.

The J gene is TRBJ2-1, the V gene TRBV7-9; the D gene is possibly TRBD1 (6 bases). CDR3 length equals 15 residues. V was clipped by 3 bases and J by 2 bases, with 11 bases between them. The germline V gene encodes CDR1 SEHNR and CDR2 FQNEAQ (reference sequence). The CDR3 loop reads CASSFEAGAYNEQFF. In DNA, the CDR3 is TGTGCCAGCAGCTTCGAGGCAGGGGCCTACAATGAGCAGTTCTTC.

CDR3 protein: CASSQDLSPAIYEQYF. CDR3 DNA sequence: TGTGCCAGCAGCCAAGATTTGAGCCCCGCCATCTACGAGCAGTACTTC. The chain has TRBV4-2 and TRBJ2-7; D is unresolved. The CDR3 has 16 residues. Trimming removed 0 bases from V and 3 bases from J, with 15 bases in between. The V gene's germline CDR1 is LGHNA and CDR2 YNFKEQ.

The sample holds one count of this clone. The chain uses TRBV28 and TRBJ1-4, with 11 bases fitting TRBD1. Germline trimming cut 5 bases from V and 12 bases from J; bases unmatched to any gene: 11. This CDR3 region has 15 residues. From germline, CDR1 is MDHEN and CDR2 SYDVKM. DNA for the CDR3: TGTGCCAGCAGTGCCACTGGGACAGGGGGGGAGGAACTGTTTTTT. It specifies CASSATGTGGEELFF.

In DNA, the CDR3 is TGTGCCAGCAGCTCCTGTCCCGGGACAGTGACCCAAGAGACCCAGTACTTC. Amino acids: CASSSCPGTVTQETQYF. The chain links TRBV21-1 to TRBJ2-5; the table's TRBD1 call for D was not verified on the DNA. TRBV21-1 corresponds to a pseudogene. The CDR3 runs 17 residues.

The rearrangement uses TRBV28 and TRBJ2-2; TRBD1 is a possible D gene (7 bases). The CDR3 is made up of 16 amino acids. V was cut by 9 bases and J by 4 bases, with 21 bases left in between. CDR1 and CDR2 from the germline V gene are MDHEN and SYDVKM. CDR3 in amino acids: CASGGGRDDVTGELFF. The CDR3 DNA reads TGTGCCAGTGGAGGGGGCAGGGACGATGTCACCGGGGAGCTGTTTTTT.

This clone was detected a few times. V gene TRBV6-5 combines with J gene TRBJ2-1; 8 bases are shared with TRBD1. V trimming: 7 bases; J trimming: 6 bases; junction bases outside the gene matches: 5. Per germline, CDR1 MNHEY and CDR2 SVGAGI. This CDR3 has 13 residues. The CDR3 DNA sequence: TGTGCCAGCACCGGGACAGGTCTCAATGAGCAGTTCTTC. Its protein is CASTGTGLNEQFF.

The CDR3, as DNA: TGTGCCAGCAGCCCCCTAACCGGGGAGCTGTTTTTT. Its translation: CASSPLTGELFF. This chain uses TRBV3-1 (or the pseudogene TRBV3-2) with TRBJ2-2; no definite D call. The CDR3 totals 12 residues. Trimming removed 4 bases from V and 5 bases from J, with 5 bases in between. Germline-derived CDR1 and CDR2 are LGHDT and YNNKEL (reference sequence).

This chain links TRBV18 with TRBJ1-2; D not certain. Germline lookup yields CDR1 KGHSH and CDR2 LQKENI. The CDR3 totals 14 residues. The V end was cut by 6 bases, the J end by 6 bases, with 17 bases between. The CDR3 region is CASSPTPTDNGYTF. In DNA form, the CDR3 reads TGTGCCAGCTCGCCCACCCCCACAGACAATGGCTACACCTTC.

V is TRBV15 and J is TRBJ1-6; D unclear. Germline V gives CDR1 LNHNV, CDR2 YYDKDF (reference sequence). V shed 2 bases and J shed 5 bases, with 10 bases lying between them. The CDR3 runs 15 residues. Here the CDR3 DNA reads TGTGCCACCAGCAGAAAGGACGGGAATAATTCACCCCTCCACTTT. This codes for CATSRKDGNNSPLHF. The variable domain in full, with the rest retrieved from reference TRBV15 and TRBJ1-6, is DAMVIQNPRYQVTQFGKPVTLSCSQTLNHNVMYWYQQKSSQAPKLLFHYYDKDFNNEADTPDNFQSRRPNTSFCFLDIRSPGLGDTAMYLCATSRKDGNNSPLHFGNGTRLTVT.

The rearrangement links TRBV7-9 to TRBJ2-3; no firm D call. With 1 base removed from V and 5 bases from J, the gap between germline ends came to 7 bases. The CDR3 has 13 amino acids. Germline values: CDR1 SEHNR, CDR2 FQNEAQ (reference sequence). In DNA, the CDR3 is TGTGCCAGCAGCTTAGATGTGAGAGATACGCAGTATTTT. Encoded protein: CASSLDVRDTQYF.

The V gene is TRBV5-1, the J gene TRBJ2-7, with 11 bases matching TRBD2. Trimming took 5 bases from V and 4 from J; bases not matched to a gene: 8. Germline loops: CDR1 SGHRS, CDR2 YFSETQ. The CDR3 has 15 amino acids. The DNA of the CDR3 is TGCGCCAGCAGGTTACTAGCGGGAGTCCTTTACGAGCAGTACTTC. Protein sequence: CASRLLAGVLYEQYF.